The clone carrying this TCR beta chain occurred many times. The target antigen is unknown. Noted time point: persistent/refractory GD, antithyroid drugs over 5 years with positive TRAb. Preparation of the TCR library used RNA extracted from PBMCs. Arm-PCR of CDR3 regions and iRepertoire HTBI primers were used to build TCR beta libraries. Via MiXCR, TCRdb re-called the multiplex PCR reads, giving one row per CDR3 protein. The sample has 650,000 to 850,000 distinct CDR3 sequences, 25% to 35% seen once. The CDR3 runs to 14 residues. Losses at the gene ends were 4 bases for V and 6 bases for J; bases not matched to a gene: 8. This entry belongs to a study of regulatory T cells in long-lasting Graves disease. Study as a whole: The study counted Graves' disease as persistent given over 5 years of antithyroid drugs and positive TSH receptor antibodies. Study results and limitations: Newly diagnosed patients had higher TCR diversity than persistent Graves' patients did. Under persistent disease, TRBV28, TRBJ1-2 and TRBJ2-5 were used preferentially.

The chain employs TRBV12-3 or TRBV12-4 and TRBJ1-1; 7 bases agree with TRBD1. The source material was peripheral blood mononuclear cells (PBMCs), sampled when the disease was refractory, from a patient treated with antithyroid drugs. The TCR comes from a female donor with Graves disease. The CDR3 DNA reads TGTGCCAGCAGTTCCCCGACAGGGTTGTCTGAAGCTTTCTTT. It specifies CASSSPTGLSEAFF.